What follows are 12 T cell receptor beta chains derived from one specimen sequenced in a study of blood T cells in healthy people across ages. Then a second PCR, running about 6 to 11 cycles, was carried out with a sample-barcoded 5' primer and a J-beta primer mix. TCRdb used MiXCR to reprocess the 5' RACE reads, holding one entry per CDR3 protein. The sample holds around 1,800,000 distinct CDR3 sequences; more than 35% are singletons and the top ten take 23%. The sample comprised blood. These receptors originate from a human donor in good health.

The V gene is TRBV27, the J gene TRBJ2-2; D is uncertain. Germline V gene sequence: CDR1 MNHEY, CDR2 SMNVEV (reference sequence). The CDR3 length is 14 residues. V lost 7 bases to trimming and J lost 3 bases, with 12 bases between them. For the CDR3, the DNA is TGTGCCAGCAAAGGGCAGTGGGACACCGGGGAGCTGTTTTTT. Its translation: CASKGQWDTGELFF.

The chain combines TRBV29-1 with TRBJ1-1; D ambiguous. V was pared by 5 bases and J by 0 bases, with 4 bases between. From germline, CDR1 is SQVTM and CDR2 ANQGSEA. The CDR3 length is 11 residues. CDR3 loop: CSVKMNTEAFF. As DNA, the CDR3 is TGCAGCGTTAAAATGAACACTGAAGCTTTCTTT. Combining the CDR3 with reference TRBV29-1 and TRBJ1-1 gives the whole variable domain SAVISQKPSRDICQRGTSLTIQCQVDSQVTMMFWYRQQPGQSLTLIATANQGSEATYESGFVIDKFPISRPNLTFSTLTVSNMSPEDSSIYLCSVKMNTEAFFGQGTRLTVV.

Worth noting for this clonotype: The conserved phenylalanine or tryptophan normally closing the CDR3 is absent here, so this likely arose from a read error. The chain links TRBV7-2 to TRBJ2-1; D not resolved. CDR1 is SGHTA and CDR2 is FQGNSA in the germline V gene. The CDR3 spans 12 residues. V was cut by 4 bases and J by 10 bases, with 11 bases left in between. CDR3 residues: CASSSDSFEQFL. Here the CDR3 DNA reads TGTGCCAGCAGCTCCGACTCATTCGAGCAGTTCCTC.

This clonotype was seen ten or more times. The chain carries TRBV6-2 or TRBV6-3 and TRBJ2-3; 7 bases align to TRBD2. V gave up 9 bases and J gave up 1 base; unmatched junction bases: 4. The germline V gene has CDR1 MNHEY and CDR2 SVGEGT. This CDR3 has 13 amino acids. The CDR3 sequence: CASLRGGTDTQYF. The CDR3 bases are TGTGCCAGTCTACGGGGGGGCACAGATACGCAGTATTTT.

The chain uses TRBV2 and TRBJ2-6, with 9 positions matching TRBD1. V lost 6 bases to trimming and J lost 4 bases; unmatched junction nucleotides: 4. Germline-derived CDR1 and CDR2 are SNHLY and FYNNEI. The CDR3 is made up of 15 amino acids. The chain's CDR3 is CASRRTGAGANVLTF. CDR3 nucleotides: TGTGCCAGCAGGCGGACAGGGGCAGGGGCCAACGTCCTGACTTTC.

On this clonotype itself: The junction does not match germline at one end; this may be a read error. The rearrangement joins TRBV7-2 to TRBJ1-2; 7 nucleotides line up with TRBD1. Per the germline V gene, CDR1 is SGHTA and CDR2 is FQGNSA. CDR3 size: 14 residues. In DNA form, the CDR3 reads TGTGCCGGCAGCTTACTCTTCGCCAGGGGGGGCTACACCTTC. Its translation is CAGSLLFARGGYTF.

This clonotype turned up a few times. J is TRBJ1-2 and V is TRBV6-5, with 8 bases lining up with TRBD1. Germline CDR1 reads MNHEY; CDR2 reads SVGAGI. The CDR3 extends over 15 amino acids. After removal of 6 bases from V and 4 bases from J, the junction contained 10 bases not matched to a gene. The CDR3: CASRPPGTGPYGYTF. In DNA, the CDR3 is TGTGCCAGCAGACCTCCCGGGACAGGTCCCTATGGCTACACCTTC.

The chain has TRBV5-8 and TRBJ1-3; D may be TRBD1 (5 bases). The germline CDR1 and CDR2 sequences are SGHTS and YDEGEE. The CDR3 contains 16 residues. Trimming shortened V by 0 bases and J by 0 bases, and 10 bases separated the two germline ends. CDR3 sequence reads: CASSLGGASSGNTIYF. The CDR3 coding sequence is TGTGCCAGCAGCTTGGGAGGGGCGAGCTCTGGAAACACCATATATTTT.

The chain couples TRBV3-1 to TRBJ2-5; 7 nucleotides line up with TRBD2. V shed 1 base and J 5 bases; nucleotides not matched to a gene: 7. CDR1 LGHDT and CDR2 YNNKEL come from the germline V gene (reference sequence). The CDR3 is made up of 15 amino acids. As DNA, the CDR3 is TGTGCCAGCAGCCAAGGGAGCGGGATGTTCGAGACCCAGTACTTC. This translates into CASSQGSGMFETQYF.

This clonotype was recorded only once. The chain joins TRBV5-1 to TRBJ1-2; no clear D gene. The CDR3 spans 14 residues. Trimming took 0 bases from V and 4 from J, leaving 10 bases between them. Germline values: CDR1 SGHRS, CDR2 YFSETQ. CDR3 amino acids: CASSLGAKSYGYTF. CDR3 DNA sequence: TGCGCCAGCAGCTTGGGGGCGAAGAGCTATGGCTACACCTTC. The full variable domain, in which reference TRBV5-1 and TRBJ1-2 provide the parts outside the CDR3, is KAGVTQTPRYLIKTRGQQVTLSCSPISGHRSVSWYQQTPGQGLQFLFEYFSETQRNKGNFPGRFSGRQFSNSRSEMNVSTLELGDSALYLCASSLGAKSYGYTFGSGTRLTVV.

This clonotype was observed a handful of times. This rearrangement joins TRBV15 to TRBJ1-1, with 8 bases fitting TRBD1. This CDR3 has 14 residues. After removal of 3 bases from V and 5 bases from J, the junction contained 5 bases not matched to a gene. Germline V gene sequence: CDR1 LNHNV, CDR2 YYDKDF (reference sequence). CDR3 nucleotide sequence: TGTGCCACCAGCAGGGACAGGGTGGAAACTGAAGCTTTCTTT. Residues: CATSRDRVETEAFF.

This clonotype was seen only a few times. This chain links TRBV7-2 with TRBJ2-7, with D possibly TRBD1 on 5 matching bases. The V gene lost 0 bases and the J gene lost 6 bases, with 12 bases spanning the gap. The CDR3 covers 14 residues. Germline CDR1 and CDR2: SGHTA and FQGNSA. CDR3 sequence reads: CASSLASSDSEQYF. The CDR3 DNA is TGTGCCAGCAGCTTAGCTTCGTCTGACAGCGAGCAGTACTTC. The full variable domain, its missing parts supplied by reference TRBV7-2 and TRBJ2-7, is GAGVSQSPSNKVTEKGKDVELRCDPISGHTALYWYRQSLGQGLEFLIYFQGNSAPDKSGLPSDRFSAERTGGSVSTLTIQRTQQEDSAVYLCASSLASSDSEQYFGPGTRLTVT.